The clone carrying this TCR beta chain was observed at least ten times. Each molecule of TCR cDNA was tagged with one unique molecular identifier. TCRdb reprocessed the 5' RACE reads with MiXCR, giving one entry per CDR3 protein. The table lists about 11,000 distinct CDR3 sequences, approximately 8.1% of them singletons. The data are from a study of spatial heterogeneity in lung cancer. The germline V and J ends were trimmed by 2 bases and 1 base, with 6 bases remaining between them. CDR3 length: 13 amino acids. The germline V gene has CDR1 SGHRS and CDR2 YFSETQ. Described time point: sample taken at primary tumor resection. Tumor, nontumor lung or frozen PBMC supplied whole RNA, sequenced without sorting.

The chain carries TRBV5-1 and TRBJ1-1; D may be TRBD1 (5 bases). The TCR comes from a male donor with early-stage non-small cell lung cancer. This sample comprised PBMCs, obtained at surgery. The CDR3 DNA reads as TGCGCCAGCAGCTTCGACAGGAACACTGAAGCTTTCTTT. This encodes CASSFDRNTEAFF. Looking up the rest from reference TRBV5-1 and TRBJ1-1 gives the full variable domain: KAGVTQTPRYLIKTRGQQVTLSCSPISGHRSVSWYQQTPGQGLQFLFEYFSETQRNKGNFPGRFSGRQFSNSRSEMNVSTLELGDSALYLCASSFDRNTEAFFGQGTRLTVV.